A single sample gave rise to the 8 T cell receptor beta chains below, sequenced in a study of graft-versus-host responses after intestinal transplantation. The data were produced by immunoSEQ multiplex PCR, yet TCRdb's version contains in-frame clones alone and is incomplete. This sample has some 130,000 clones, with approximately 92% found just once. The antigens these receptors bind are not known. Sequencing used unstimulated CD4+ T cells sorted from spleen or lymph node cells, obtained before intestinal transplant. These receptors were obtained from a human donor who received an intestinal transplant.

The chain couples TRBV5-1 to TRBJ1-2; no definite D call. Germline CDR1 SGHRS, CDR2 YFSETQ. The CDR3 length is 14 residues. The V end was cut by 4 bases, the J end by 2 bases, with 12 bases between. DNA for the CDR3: TGCGCCAGCAGCCCCGGACGGATGAACTATGGCTACACCTTC. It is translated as CASSPGRMNYGYTF.

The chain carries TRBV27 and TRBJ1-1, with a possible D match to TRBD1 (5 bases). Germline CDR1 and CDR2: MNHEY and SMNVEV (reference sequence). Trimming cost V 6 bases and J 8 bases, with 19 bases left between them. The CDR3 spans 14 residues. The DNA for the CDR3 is TGTGCCAGCAGGCCTGGGGCGAGGGCAGGGGAAGCTTTCTTT. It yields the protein CASRPGARAGEAFF.

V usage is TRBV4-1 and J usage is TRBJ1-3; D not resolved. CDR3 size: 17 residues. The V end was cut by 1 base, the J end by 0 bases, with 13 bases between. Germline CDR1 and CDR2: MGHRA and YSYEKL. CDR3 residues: CASSQGVASSSGNTIYF. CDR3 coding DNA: TGCGCCAGCAGCCAAGGGGTAGCTTCTAGCTCTGGAAACACCATATATTTT.

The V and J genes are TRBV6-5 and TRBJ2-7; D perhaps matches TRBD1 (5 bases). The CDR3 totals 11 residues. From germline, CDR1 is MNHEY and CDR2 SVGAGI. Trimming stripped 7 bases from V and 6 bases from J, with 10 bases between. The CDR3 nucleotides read TGTGCCAGCAAACGGACAACCGAGCAGTACTTC. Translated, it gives CASKRTTEQYF.

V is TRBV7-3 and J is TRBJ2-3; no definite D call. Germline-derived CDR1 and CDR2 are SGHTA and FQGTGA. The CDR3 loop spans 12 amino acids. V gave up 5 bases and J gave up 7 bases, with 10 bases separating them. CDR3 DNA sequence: TGTGCCAGCAGCATAAACGGCAATACGCAGTATTTT. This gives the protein CASSINGNTQYF. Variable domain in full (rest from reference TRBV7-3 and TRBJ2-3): GAGVSQTPSNKVTEKGKYVELRCDPISGHTALYWYRQSLGQGPEFLIYFQGTGAADDSGLPNDRFFAVRPEGSVSTLKIQRTERGDSAVYLCASSINGNTQYFGPGTRLTVL.

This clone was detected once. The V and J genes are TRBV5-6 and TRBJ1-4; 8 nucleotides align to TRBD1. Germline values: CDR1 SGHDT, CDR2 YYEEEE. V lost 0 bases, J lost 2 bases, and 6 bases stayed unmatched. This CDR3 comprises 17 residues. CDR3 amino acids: CASSLAGGDITNEKLFF. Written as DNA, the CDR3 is TGTGCCAGCAGCTTGGCAGGGGGCGATATTACTAATGAAAAACTGTTTTTT. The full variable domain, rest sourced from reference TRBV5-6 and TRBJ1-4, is DAGVTQSPTHLIKTRGQQVTLRCSPKSGHDTVSWYQQALGQGPQFIFQYYEEEERQRGNFPDRFSGHQFPNYSSELNVNALLLGDSALYLCASSLAGGDITNEKLFFGSGTQLSVL.

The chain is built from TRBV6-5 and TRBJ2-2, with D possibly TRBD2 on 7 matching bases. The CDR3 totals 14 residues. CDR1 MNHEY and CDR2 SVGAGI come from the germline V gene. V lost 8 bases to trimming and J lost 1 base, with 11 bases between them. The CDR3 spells CASGGAVNTGELFF. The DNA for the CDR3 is TGTGCCAGCGGGGGGGCGGTGAACACCGGGGAGCTGTTTTTT.

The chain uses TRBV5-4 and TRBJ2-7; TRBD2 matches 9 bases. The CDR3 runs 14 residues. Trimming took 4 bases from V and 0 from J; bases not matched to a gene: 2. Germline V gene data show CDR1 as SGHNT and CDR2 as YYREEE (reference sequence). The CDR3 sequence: CASSPSGNSYEQYF. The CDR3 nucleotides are TGTGCCAGCAGCCCTAGCGGGAACTCCTACGAGCAGTACTTC.